The sequence of this T cell receptor (beta chain) was determined in a study of CD8 T cells in Susac syndrome. The ends were cut back, 5 bases at V and 1 base at J, with 11 bases in the middle. CDR1 is MDHEN, CDR2 SYDVKM, per germline. The CDR3 extends over 14 amino acids. It was with random hexamers that about 0.45 to 1 ug RNA was reverse transcribed. It was immunoSEQ multiplex PCR that amplified TCR beta CDR3 across 54 Vbeta and 13 Jbeta. TCRdb reprocessed the immunoSEQ multiplex PCR reads via MiXCR and lists one record per CDR3 protein. The profile shows approximately 190,000 distinct CDR3 sequences, over 85% of them singletons.

This clonotype was sampled from a human donor in good health. This rearrangement joins TRBV28 to TRBJ2-5; a weak D match, TRBD1 (6 bases). The sample taken for sequencing was CD4+ T cells from PBMCs. CDR3 residues: CASSPGQTQETQYF. CDR3 DNA sequence: TGTGCCAGCAGTCCCGGACAGACCCAAGAGACCCAGTACTTC.